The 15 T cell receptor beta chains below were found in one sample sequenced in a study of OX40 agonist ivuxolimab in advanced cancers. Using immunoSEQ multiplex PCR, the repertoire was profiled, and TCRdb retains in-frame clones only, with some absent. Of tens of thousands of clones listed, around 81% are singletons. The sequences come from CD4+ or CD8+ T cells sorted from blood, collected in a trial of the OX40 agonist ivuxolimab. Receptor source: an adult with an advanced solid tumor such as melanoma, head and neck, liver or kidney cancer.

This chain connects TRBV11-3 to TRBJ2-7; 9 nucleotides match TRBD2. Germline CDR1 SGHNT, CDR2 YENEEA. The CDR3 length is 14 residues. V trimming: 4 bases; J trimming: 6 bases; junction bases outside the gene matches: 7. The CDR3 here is CASSSSGRFIEQYF. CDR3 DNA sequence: TGTGCCAGCAGCTCCAGCGGGAGGTTTATCGAGCAGTACTTC.

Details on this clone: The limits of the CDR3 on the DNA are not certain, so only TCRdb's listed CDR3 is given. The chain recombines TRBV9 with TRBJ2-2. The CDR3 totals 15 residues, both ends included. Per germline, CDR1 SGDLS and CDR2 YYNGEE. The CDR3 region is CASSVEFGAGGELFF.

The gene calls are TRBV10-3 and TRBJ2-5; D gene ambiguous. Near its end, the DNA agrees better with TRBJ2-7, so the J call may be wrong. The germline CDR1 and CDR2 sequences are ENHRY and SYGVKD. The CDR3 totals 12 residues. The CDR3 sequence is CATTNALDEQYF. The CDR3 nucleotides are TGTGCCACCACAAATGCTCTCGACGAGCAGTACTTC.

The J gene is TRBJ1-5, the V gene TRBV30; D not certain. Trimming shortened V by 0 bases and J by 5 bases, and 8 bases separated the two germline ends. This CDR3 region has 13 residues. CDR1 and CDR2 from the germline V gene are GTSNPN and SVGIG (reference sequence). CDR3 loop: CAWSVYVDQPQHF. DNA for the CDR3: TGTGCCTGGAGTGTTTATGTAGATCAGCCCCAGCATTTT.

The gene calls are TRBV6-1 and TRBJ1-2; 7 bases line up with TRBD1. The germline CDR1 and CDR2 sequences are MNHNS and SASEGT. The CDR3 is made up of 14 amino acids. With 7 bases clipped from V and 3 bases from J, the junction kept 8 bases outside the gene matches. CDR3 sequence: CASKLGGEDYGYTF. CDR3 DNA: TGTGCCAGCAAGTTAGGGGGCGAAGACTATGGCTACACCTTC.

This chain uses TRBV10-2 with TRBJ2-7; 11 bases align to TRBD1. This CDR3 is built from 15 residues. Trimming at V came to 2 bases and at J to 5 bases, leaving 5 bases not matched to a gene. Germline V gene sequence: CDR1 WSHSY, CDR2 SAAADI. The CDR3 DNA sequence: TGCGCCAGCAGTGAGAGGGACAGGGGGGGAGACGAGCAGTACTTC. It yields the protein CASSERDRGGDEQYF.

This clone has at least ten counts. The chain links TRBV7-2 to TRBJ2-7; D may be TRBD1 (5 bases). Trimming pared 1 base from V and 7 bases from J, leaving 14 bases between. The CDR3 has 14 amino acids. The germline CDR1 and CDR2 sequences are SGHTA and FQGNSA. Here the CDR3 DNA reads TGTGCCAGCAGCTTAGTCTCAGGGCCTGGGGAGCAGTACTTC. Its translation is CASSLVSGPGEQYF.

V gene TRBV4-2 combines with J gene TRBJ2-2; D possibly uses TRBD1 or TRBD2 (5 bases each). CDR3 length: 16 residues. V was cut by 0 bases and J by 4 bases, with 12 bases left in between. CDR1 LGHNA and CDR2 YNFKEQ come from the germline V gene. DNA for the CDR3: TGTGCCAGCAGCCAAGATCGAGGGGAGCTCACCGGGGAGCTGTTTTTT. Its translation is CASSQDRGELTGELFF.

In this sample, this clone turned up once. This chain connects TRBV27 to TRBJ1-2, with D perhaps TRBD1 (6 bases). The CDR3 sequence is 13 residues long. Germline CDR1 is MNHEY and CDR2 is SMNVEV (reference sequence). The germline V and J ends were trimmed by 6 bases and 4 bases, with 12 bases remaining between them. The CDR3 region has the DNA TGTGCCAGCAGCCCGGGACAATCCTATGGCTACACCTTC. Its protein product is CASSPGQSYGYTF.

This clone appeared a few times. The CDR3 region is CASRASNQPQHF. The CDR3 nucleotides read TGTGCCAGCAGGGCTAGCAATCAGCCCCAGCATTTT. The rearrangement uses TRBV6-1 and TRBJ1-5, with D unclear. CDR1 and CDR2 from the germline V gene are MNHNS and SASEGT. The CDR3 length is 12 residues. V was trimmed by 6 bases and J by 0 bases, leaving 3 bases between them.

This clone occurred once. The CDR3 DNA reads TGTGCCAGCAGTGAAGGGGGTGACTACGAGCAGTACTTC. Amino acid sequence: CASSEGGDYEQYF. The chain uses TRBV6-1 and TRBJ2-7; D unclear. The germline V gene encodes CDR1 MNHNS and CDR2 SASEGT. With 1 base removed from V and 3 bases from J, the gap between germline ends came to 7 bases. The CDR3 runs 13 residues.

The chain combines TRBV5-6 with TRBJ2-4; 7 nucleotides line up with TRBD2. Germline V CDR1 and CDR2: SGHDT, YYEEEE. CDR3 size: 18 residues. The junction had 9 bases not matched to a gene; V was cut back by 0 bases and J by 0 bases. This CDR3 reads CASSLDGSGYIAKNIQYF. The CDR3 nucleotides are TGTGCCAGCAGCTTGGATGGTAGCGGGTATATAGCCAAAAACATTCAGTACTTC. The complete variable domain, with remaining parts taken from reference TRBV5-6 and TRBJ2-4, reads DAGVTQSPTHLIKTRGQQVTLRCSPKSGHDTVSWYQQALGQGPQFIFQYYEEEERQRGNFPDRFSGHQFPNYSSELNVNALLLGDSALYLCASSLDGSGYIAKNIQYFGAGTRLSVL.

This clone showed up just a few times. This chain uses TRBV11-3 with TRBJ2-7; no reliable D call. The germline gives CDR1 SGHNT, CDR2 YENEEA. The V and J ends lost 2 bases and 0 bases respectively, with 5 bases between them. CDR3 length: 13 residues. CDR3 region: CASSLRNSYEQYF. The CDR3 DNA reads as TGTGCCAGCAGCTTACGGAACTCCTACGAGCAGTACTTC.

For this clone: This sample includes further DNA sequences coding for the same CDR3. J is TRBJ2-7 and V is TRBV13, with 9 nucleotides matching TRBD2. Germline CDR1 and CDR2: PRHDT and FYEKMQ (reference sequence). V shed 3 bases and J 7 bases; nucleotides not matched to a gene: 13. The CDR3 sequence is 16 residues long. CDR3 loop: CASSFGGGRAWGEQYF. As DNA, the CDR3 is TGTGCCAGCAGCTTTGGGGGCGGGAGGGCTTGGGGGGAGCAGTACTTC. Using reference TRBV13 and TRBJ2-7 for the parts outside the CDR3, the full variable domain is AAGVIQSPRHLIKEKRETATLKCYPIPRHDTVYWYQQGPGQDPQFLISFYEKMQSDKGSIPDRFSAQQFSDYHSELNMSSLELGDSALYFCASSFGGGRAWGEQYFGPGTRLTVT.

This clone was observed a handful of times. Here the CDR3 DNA reads TGTGCCAGCAGTGAATATGGGGAGTTGAACACTGAAGCTTTCTTT. This encodes CASSEYGELNTEAFF. V usage is TRBV25-1 and J usage is TRBJ1-1; no firm D call. Germline CDR1 MGHDK, CDR2 SYGVNS. CDR3 length: 15 residues. The germline V and J ends were trimmed by 0 bases and 0 bases, with 8 bases remaining between them.